The present TCR beta chain was sequenced within a study of T cells after yellow fever vaccination. TCRdb reprocessed the 5' RACE reads via MiXCR and lists one record per CDR3 protein. The sample has fewer than 400,000 distinct CDR3 sequences, around 11% seen once. J lost 1 base, V lost 5 bases, and 3 bases had no gene match. Germline lookup yields CDR1 SNHLY and CDR2 FYNNEI. The CDR3 consists of 16 residues. General study findings and limits: It was a small share of clonotypes that appeared in both CD4 and CD8 compartments.

Points on this clonotype: Antigen specificity is unknown.

The sequence derives from a man aged 18-30 years who received the YFV17D yellow fever vaccine. The chain recombines TRBV2 with TRBJ2-2; the match to TRBD2 covers 11 bases. The sequencing used CD4+ T cells sorted from PBMCs, collected 45 days after the yellow fever booster vaccination. CDR3 amino acids: CASSIAGGMNTGELFF. The CDR3, as DNA: TGTGCCAGCAGTATAGCGGGGGGGATGAACACCGGGGAGCTGTTTTTT.